This T cell receptor (beta chain) derives from a study of T cell repertoires in ileal Crohn's disease. Germline values: CDR1 LGHNA, CDR2 YSLEER. Trimming took 1 base from V and 6 from J; bases not matched to a gene: 5. The CDR3 loop spans 14 amino acids. Some clones are missing from TCRdb's copy, which holds only in-frame ones; the method was immunoSEQ multiplex PCR. Of about 3,900 clones in the sample, just under 80% were seen once. The time point: neoterminal ileum biopsy at postoperative endoscopy, about 6 months after surgery. The clonotype was recovered from an adult with Crohn's disease. The sample was ileal tissue. The chain joins TRBV4-3 to TRBJ2-7, with 8 bases lining up with TRBD2. CDR3 protein: CASSQGGLDSEQYF. The CDR3 DNA reads TGCGCCAGCAGCCAAGGGGGACTAGACTCCGAGCAGTACTTC.